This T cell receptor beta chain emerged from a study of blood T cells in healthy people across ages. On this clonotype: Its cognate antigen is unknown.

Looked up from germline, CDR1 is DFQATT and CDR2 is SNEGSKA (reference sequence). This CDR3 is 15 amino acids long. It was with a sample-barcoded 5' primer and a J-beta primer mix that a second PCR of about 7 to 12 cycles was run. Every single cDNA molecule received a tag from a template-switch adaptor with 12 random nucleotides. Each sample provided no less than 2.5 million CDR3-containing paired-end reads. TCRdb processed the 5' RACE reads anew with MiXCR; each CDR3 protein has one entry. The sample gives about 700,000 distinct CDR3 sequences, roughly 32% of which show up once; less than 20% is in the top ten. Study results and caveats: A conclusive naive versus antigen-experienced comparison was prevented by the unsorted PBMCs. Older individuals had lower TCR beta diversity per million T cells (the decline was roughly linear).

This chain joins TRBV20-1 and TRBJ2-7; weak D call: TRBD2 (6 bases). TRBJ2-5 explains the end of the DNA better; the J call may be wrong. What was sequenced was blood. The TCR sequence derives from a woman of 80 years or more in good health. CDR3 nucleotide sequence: TGCAGTGCTAGAGGCCCTCAAGGGACTCAAGAGACCCAGTACTTC. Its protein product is CSARGPQGTQETQYF.